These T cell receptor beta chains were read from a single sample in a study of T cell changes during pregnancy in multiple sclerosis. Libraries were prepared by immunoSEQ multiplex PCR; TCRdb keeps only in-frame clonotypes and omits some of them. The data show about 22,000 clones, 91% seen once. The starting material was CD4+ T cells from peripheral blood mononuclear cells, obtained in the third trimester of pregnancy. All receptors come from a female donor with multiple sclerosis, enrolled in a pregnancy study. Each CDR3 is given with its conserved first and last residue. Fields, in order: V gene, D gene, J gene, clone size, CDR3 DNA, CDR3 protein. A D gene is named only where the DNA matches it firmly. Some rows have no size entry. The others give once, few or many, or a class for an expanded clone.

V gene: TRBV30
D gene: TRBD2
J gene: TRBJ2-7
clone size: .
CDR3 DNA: TGTGCCTGGAGTAGAGGACTAGCGGAGCAGTACTTC
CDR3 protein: CAWSRGLAEQYF

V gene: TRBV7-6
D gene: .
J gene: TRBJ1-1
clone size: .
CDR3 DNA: TGTGCCAGCAGCTTAGGCTTACACAGGAACACTGAAGCTTTCTTT
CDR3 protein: CASSLGLHRNTEAFF

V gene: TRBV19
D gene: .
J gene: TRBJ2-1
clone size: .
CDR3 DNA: TGTGCCAGTACCAGGACAGCCTTATACAATGAGCAGTTCTTC
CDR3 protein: CASTRTALYNEQFF

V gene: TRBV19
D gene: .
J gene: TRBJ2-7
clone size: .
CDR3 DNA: TGTGCCAGTAGGGGACACTACGAGCAGTACTTC
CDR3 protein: CASRGHYEQYF

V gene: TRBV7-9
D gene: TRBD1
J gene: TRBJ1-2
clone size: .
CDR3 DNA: TGTGCCAGCAGTCCGGGGACAGATGGCTACACCTTC
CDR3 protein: CASSPGTDGYTF

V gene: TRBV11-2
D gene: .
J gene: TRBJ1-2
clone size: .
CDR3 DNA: TGTGCCAGCAGCTTAGACCGAGGGGGCTACACCTTC
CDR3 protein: CASSLDRGGYTF

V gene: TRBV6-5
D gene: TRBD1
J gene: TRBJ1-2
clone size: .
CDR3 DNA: TGTGCCAGCAGGGAACCCGGGACAGGGAATGGCTACACCTTC
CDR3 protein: CASREPGTGNGYTF

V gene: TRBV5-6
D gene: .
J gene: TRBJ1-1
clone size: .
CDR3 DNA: TGTGCCAGCAGCCACGCGGGCCGGGAAGCTTTCTTT
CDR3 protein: CASSHAGREAFF

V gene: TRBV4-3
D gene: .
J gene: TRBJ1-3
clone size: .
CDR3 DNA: TGCGCCAGCAGCCAGGACAGTGTTTTCTCTGGAAACACCATATATTTT
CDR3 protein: CASSQDSVFSGNTIYF

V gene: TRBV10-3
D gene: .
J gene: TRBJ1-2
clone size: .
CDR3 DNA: TGTGCCATCAGTGAAACGGGAACAGCATATGGCTACACCTTC
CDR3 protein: CAISETGTAYGYTF

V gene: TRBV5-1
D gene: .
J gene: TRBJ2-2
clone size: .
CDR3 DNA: TGCGCCAGCAGCCTTCAGGCAGGGATGACCGGGGAGCTGTTTTTT
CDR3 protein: CASSLQAGMTGELFF

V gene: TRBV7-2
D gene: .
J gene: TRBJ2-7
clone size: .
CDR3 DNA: TGTGCCAGCAGCTTCGGAGGGGCTAGCTACGAGCAGTACTTC
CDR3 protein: CASSFGGASYEQYF

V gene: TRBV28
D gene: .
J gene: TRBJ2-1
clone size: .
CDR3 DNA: TGTGCCAGCAGTTTCGCGGGATCGAGCTCCTACAATGAGCAGTTCTTC
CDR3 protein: CASSFAGSSSYNEQFF

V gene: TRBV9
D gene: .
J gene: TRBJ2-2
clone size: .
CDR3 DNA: TGTGCCAGCAGCGTAGACAGTTTCACCGGGGAGCTGTTTTTT
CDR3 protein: CASSVDSFTGELFF

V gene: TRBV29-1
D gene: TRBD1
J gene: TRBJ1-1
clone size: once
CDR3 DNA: TGCAGCGTTGGGGAGACAGGGCCAAACACTGAAGCTTTCTTT
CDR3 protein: CSVGETGPNTEAFF

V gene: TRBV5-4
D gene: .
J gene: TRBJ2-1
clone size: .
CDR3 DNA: TGTGCCAGCAGCTTGGCTATCGGGGATCTTAGCGAGCAGTTCTTC
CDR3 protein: CASSLAIGDLSEQFF

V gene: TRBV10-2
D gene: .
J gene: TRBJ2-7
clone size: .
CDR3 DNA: TGCGCCAGCAAAAGGACTGGCGATTCCTACGAGCAGTACTTC
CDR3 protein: CASKRTGDSYEQYF

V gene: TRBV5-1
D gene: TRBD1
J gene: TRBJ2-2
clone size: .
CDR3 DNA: TGCGCCAGCAGCCAACAGGGGCCAAGCACCGGGGAGCTGTTTTTT
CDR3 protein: CASSQQGPSTGELFF

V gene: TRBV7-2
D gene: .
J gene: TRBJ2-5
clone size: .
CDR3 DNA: TGTGCCAGCAGCTTCCAACAGGGCCAAGAGACCCAGTACTTC
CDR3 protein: CASSFQQGQETQYF

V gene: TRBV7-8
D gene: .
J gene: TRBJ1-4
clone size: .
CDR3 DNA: TGTGCCAGCAGCTTGACAGCCCATAATGAAAAACTGTTTTTT
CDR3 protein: CASSLTAHNEKLFF

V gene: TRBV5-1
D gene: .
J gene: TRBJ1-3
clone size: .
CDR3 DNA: TGCGCCAGCAGCTCGGGGATCTCTGGAAACACCATATATTTT
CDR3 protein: CASSSGISGNTIYF

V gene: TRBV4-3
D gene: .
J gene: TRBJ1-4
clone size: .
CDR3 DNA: TGCGCCAGCAGCCAAGATTGGGGCGGGGAACTGTTTTTT
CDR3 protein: CASSQDWGGELFF

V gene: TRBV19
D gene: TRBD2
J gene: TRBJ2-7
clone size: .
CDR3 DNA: TGTGCCAGTAGTCCCTACGGGAGGGGTACCTACGAGCAGTACTTC
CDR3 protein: CASSPYGRGTYEQYF

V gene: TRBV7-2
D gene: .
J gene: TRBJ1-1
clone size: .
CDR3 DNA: TGTGCCAGCAGTCGCGTCGGAGTGAACACTGAAGCTTTCTTT
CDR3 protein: CASSRVGVNTEAFF

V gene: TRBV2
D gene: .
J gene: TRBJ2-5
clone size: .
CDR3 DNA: TGTGCCAGCAGTGACCCCAGGGTGGGGGAGACCCAGTACTTC
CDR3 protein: CASSDPRVGETQYF

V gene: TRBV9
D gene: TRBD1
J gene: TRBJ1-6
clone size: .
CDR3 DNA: TGTGCCAGCAGCGCGATCGGGACAGTAAGCTCACCCCTCCACTTT
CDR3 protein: CASSAIGTVSSPLHF

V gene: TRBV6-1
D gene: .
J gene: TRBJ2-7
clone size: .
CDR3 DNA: TGTGCCAGCAGTGAACAAGGGTGGAGGTACGAGCAGTACTTC
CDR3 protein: CASSEQGWRYEQYF

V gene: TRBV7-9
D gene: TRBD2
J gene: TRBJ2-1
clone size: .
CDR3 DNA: TGTGCCAGCAGCTTAGCGCTTGCGGGGGTATACAATGAGCAGTTCTTC
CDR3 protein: CASSLALAGVYNEQFF

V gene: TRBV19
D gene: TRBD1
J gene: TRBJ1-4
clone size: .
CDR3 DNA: TGTGCCAGTAGACTCAGGGGGGAAAAACTGTTTTTT
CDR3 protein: CASRLRGEKLFF

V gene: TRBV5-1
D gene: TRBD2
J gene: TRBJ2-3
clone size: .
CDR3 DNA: TGCGCCAGCAGCCCCGGCGCGGGCGGGACTAACACAGATACGCAGTATTTT
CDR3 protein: CASSPGAGGTNTDTQYF

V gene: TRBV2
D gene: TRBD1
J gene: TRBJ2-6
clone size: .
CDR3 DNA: TGTGCCAGCAGGGACAGGGGGCTGAGCTCTGGGGCCAACGTCCTGACTTTC
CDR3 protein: CASRDRGLSSGANVLTF

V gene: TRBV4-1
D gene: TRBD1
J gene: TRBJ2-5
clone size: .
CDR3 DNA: TGCGCCAGCAGCTCCGGGACAGGGGTGGAGACCCAGTACTTC
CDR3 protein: CASSSGTGVETQYF

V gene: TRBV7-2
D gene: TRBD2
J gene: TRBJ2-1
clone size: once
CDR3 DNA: TGTGCCAGCAGCTTAAGCGGGGGGTCCTACAATGAGCAGTTCTTC
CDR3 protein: CASSLSGGSYNEQFF

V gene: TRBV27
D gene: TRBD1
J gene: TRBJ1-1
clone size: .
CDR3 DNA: TGTGCCAGCACCCCCGGGGACAGGGGGCGTACTGAAGCTTTCTTT
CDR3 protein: CASTPGDRGRTEAFF

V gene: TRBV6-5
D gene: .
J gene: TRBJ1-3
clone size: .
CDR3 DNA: TGTGCCAGCAGAAGAGGACCGGGACAAATAGACACCATATATTTT
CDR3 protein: CASRRGPGQIDTIYF

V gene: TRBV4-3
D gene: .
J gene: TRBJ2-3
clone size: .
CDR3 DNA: TGCGCCAGCAGCCATGAAACGGGAAATACGCAGTATTTT
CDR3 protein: CASSHETGNTQYF

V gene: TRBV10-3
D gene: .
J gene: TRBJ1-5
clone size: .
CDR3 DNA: TGTGCCATCAGTGAGTCTTACTCTCAGCCCCAGCATTTT
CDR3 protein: CAISESYSQPQHF

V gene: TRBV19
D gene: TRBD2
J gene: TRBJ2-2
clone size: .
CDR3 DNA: TGTGCCAGTAGCCAACTAGCGGGTGTCACCGGGGAGCTGTTTTTT
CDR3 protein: CASSQLAGVTGELFF

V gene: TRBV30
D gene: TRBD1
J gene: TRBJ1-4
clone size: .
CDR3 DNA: TGTGCCGTGAACAGGGGCTTAAATGAAAAACTGTTTTTT
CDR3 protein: CAVNRGLNEKLFF

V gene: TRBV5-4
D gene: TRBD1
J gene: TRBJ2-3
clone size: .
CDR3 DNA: TGTGCCAGCAGCTGGGGACAGGCGGATACGCAGTATTTT
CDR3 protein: CASSWGQADTQYF